What follows is one TCR beta chain and its context. As yet, its antigen is unknown. The entry originates in a study of shared clonotypes between healthy human individuals. Study-level findings and limits: The rarefaction results pointed to incomplete sorted-subset sequencing despite large depth.

The table came from immunoSEQ multiplex PCR; TCRdb's copy has only in-frame clones and leaves some out. This sample has 630,000 or so clones, with 95% to 98% found just once. Terminally differentiated effector memory CD45RA+ cells were left out of the naive CD8 fraction, which was CD45RO-negative and positively selected for CCR7. The donors were adults (healthy and HIV-negative) with no recent acute infections or vaccinations. Germline-derived CDR1 and CDR2 are SEHNR and FQNEAQ (reference sequence). V lost 4 bases and J lost 9, with 10 bases in between. CDR3 length: 12 residues. The clonotype comes from a man aged 30-40 years in good health. The chain joins TRBV7-9 to TRBJ2-1; D remains unclear. Sequenced input: naive CD8+ T cells sorted from blood. This chain's CDR3 is CASSSSKGEQFF. The CDR3 DNA is TGTGCCAGCAGCTCCAGTAAGGGTGAGCAGTTCTTC.